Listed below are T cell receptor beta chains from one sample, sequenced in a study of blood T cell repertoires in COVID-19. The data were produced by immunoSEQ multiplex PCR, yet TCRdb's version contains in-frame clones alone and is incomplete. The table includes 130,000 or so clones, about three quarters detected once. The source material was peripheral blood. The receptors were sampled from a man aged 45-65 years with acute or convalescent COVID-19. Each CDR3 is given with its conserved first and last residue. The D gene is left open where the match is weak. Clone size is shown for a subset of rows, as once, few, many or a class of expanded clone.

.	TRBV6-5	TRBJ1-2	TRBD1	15	TGTGCCAGCAGTTACGGGGACAGGGGAATCCATGGCTACACCTTC	CASSYGDRGIHGYTF
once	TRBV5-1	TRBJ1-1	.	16	TGCGCCAGCAGCTTGGTGCCCGGGACATTGAACACTGAAGCTTTCTTT	CASSLVPGTLNTEAFF
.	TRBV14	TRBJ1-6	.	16	TGTGCCAGCAGCCAAGGGGGGGGGATCGGCGCTTCACCCCTCCACTTT	CASSQGGGIGASPLHF
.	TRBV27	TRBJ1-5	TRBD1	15	TGTGCCAGCAGTTTTCAGGGACAGCGGAATCAGCCCCAGCATTTT	CASSFQGQRNQPQHF
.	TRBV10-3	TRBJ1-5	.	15	TGTGCCATCAGTGAGGGAGGGGAGAGCAATCAGCCCCAGCATTTT	CAISEGGESNQPQHF
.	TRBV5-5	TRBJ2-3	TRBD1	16	TGTGCCAGCAGCCTCCTTCGGACAGGGGGATTAGATACGCAGTATTTT	CASSLLRTGGLDTQYF
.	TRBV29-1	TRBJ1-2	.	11	TGCAGCGTTGAAGCAGGCCGTGGTCACACCTTC	CSVEAGRGHTF
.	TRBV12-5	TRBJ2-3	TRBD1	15	TGTGCTAGTGGCCCGGGACAGGGGGGATCAGATACGCAGTATTTT	CASGPGQGGSDTQYF
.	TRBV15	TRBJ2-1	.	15	TGTGCCACCAGCAGAGATCGGTCAACCTACAATGAGCAGTTCTTC	CATSRDRSTYNEQFF
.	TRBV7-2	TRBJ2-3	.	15	TGTGCCAGCAGCTTATCGGTATCGCCCACAGATACGCAGTATTTT	CASSLSVSPTDTQYF
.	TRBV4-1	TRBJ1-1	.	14	TGCGCCAGCAGCCAAGCACCCACAGGGAATGAAGCTTTCTTT	CASSQAPTGNEAFF
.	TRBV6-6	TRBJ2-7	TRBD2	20	TGTGCCAGCAGCCCAAACCGACTAGCGGGGGGAGCCACGAGCTCCTACGAGCAGTACTTC	CASSPNRLAGGATSSYEQYF
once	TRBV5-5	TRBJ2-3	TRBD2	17	TGTGCCAGCAGCTTGGCGGCGGGTGCGGGGGGAGGGGATACGCAGTATTTT	CASSLAAGAGGGDTQYF
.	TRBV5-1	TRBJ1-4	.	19	TGCGCCAGCAGCCCTACCTTGAAGGACAGTGGCGTTAGTTTGGAAAAACTGTTTTTT	CASSPTLKDSGVSLEKLFF
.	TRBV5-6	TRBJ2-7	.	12	TGTGCCAGCAGCTTGGGGGGGCGCGAGCAGTACTTC	CASSLGGREQYF
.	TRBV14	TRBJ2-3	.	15	TGTGCCAGCAGTCTCATTAGCTTTAGCACAGATACGCAGTATTTT	CASSLISFSTDTQYF
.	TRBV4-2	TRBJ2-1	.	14	TGTGCCAGCAGCCAAGACGGGGGTAACAATGAGCAGTTCTTC	CASSQDGGNNEQFF
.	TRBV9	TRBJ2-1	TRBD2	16	TGTGCCAGCAGCGTAGGGACTAGCGGGGGGGCCTTTGAGCAGTTCTTC	CASSVGTSGGAFEQFF
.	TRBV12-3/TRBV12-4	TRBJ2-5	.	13	TGTGCCAGCACCGTAGGAGGGACCGAGACCCAGTACTTC	CASTVGGTETQYF
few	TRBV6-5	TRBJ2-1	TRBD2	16	TGTGCCAGCAGTTACCAAGCGGGGGCCTCCTACAATGAGCAGTTCTTC	CASSYQAGASYNEQFF
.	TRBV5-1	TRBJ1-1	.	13	TGCGCCAGCAGCTTCGAGGTGAACACTGAAGCTTTCTTT	CASSFEVNTEAFF
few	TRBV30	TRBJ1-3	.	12	TGTGCCTGGAGCGCACAGGGAAACACCATATATTTT	CAWSAQGNTIYF
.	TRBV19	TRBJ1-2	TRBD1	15	TGTGCCAGTAGTATGCAAGGACAGGGAATCGGTGGCTACACCTTC	CASSMQGQGIGGYTF
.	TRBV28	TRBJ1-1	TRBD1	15	TGTGCCAGCAGCACCACCGGGACAGGGAACACTGAAGCTTTCTTT	CASSTTGTGNTEAFF
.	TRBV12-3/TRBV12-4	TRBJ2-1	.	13	TGTGCCAGCAGTCAAACAGGTACCATTGAGCAGTTCTTC	CASSQTGTIEQFF
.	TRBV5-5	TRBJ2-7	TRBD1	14	TGTGCCAGCAGCCAGACAGGGGTCCCCTACGAGCAGTACTTC	CASSQTGVPYEQYF
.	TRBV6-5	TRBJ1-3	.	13	TGTGCCAGCAGAGACAGTTCTGGAAACACCATATATTTT	CASRDSSGNTIYF
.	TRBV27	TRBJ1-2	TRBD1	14	TGTGCCAGCAGTCGCTGGGACAGTAACTATGGCTACACCTTC	CASSRWDSNYGYTF
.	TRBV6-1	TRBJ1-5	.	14	TGTGCCAGCAGTGAATGGCCGTCGAATCAGCCCCAGCATTTT	CASSEWPSNQPQHF
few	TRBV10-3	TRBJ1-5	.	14	TGTGCCATCAGTGAGGGTAGGGGAAACCAGCCCCAGCATTTT	CAISEGRGNQPQHF
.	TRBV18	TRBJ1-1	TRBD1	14	TGTGCCAGCACTCCATCGACAGGGGGCACTGAAGCTTTCTTT	CASTPSTGGTEAFF
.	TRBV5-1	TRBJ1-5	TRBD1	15	TGCGCCAGCAGCATCGGGACAGGGTCAAATCAGCCCCAGCATTTT	CASSIGTGSNQPQHF
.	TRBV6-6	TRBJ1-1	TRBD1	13	TGTGCCAGCAGGCTTACAGGGGGCACTGAAGCTTTCTTT	CASRLTGGTEAFF
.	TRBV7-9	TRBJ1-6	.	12	TGTGCCAGCAGCCAAGGGGATTCACCCCTCCACTTT	CASSQGDSPLHF
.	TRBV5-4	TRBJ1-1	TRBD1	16	TGTGCCAGCAGCTCCGGAGGACAGGCCTCTGTCACTGAAGCTTTCTTT	CASSSGGQASVTEAFF
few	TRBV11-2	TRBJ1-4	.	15	TGTGCCAGCAGCTTACGAGGTACAACTAATGAAAAACTGTTTTTT	CASSLRGTTNEKLFF
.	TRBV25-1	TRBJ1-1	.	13	TGTGCCAGCAGAAAAACCAGGGACACTGAAGCTTTCTTT	CASRKTRDTEAFF
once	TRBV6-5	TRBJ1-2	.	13	TGTGCCAGCATCCTGCAGGGTGGAGATGGCTACACCTTC	CASILQGGDGYTF
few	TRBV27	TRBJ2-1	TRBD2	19	TGTGCCAGCAGTTATTACCCTCCGCGACTAGCGGGGGCCAACAATGAGCAGTTCTTC	CASSYYPPRLAGANNEQFF
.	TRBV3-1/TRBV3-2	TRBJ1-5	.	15	TGTGCCAGCAGCCAAGATCCGGGAGGCAATCAGCCCCAGCATTTT	CASSQDPGGNQPQHF